This TCR beta chain is drawn from a study of control samples from healthy donors and cancer patients. Germline-derived CDR1 and CDR2 are KGHSH and LQKENI. V trimming: 4 bases; J trimming: 1 base; junction bases outside the gene matches: 5. This CDR3 has 15 amino acids. TCRdb's copy holds only in-frame clones and misses some; the assay was immunoSEQ multiplex PCR. Of about 120,000 clones in the sample, approximately 90% were seen once. This receptor was identified in a young man in good health. The gene calls are TRBV18 and TRBJ2-3; TRBD1 agrees at 7 bases. Sequenced material: blood. CDR3 sequence reads: CASSLTGVGTDTQYF. The CDR3 DNA is TGTGCCAGCTCACTTACAGGGGTAGGCACAGATACGCAGTATTTT. Drawing the rest from reference TRBV18 and TRBJ2-3, the complete variable domain is NAGVMQNPRHLVRRRGQEARLRCSPMKGHSHVYWYRQLPEEGLKFMVYLQKENIIDESGMPKERFSAEFPKEGPSILRIQQVVRGDSAAYFCASSLTGVGTDTQYFGPGTRLTVL.